The clone carrying this T cell receptor beta chain was found a few times. Its antigen is unidentified. This sample was taken from a study of T cells after yellow fever vaccination. Study-wide results and caveats: A minor fraction of clonotypes spanned both CD4 and CD8 compartments.

TCR cDNA was made by 5'RACE template switching, adding a universal primer site and UMIs. TCRdb independently ran MiXCR on the 5' RACE reads; one entry per CDR3 protein. The sample includes around 360,000 distinct CDR3 sequences, more than 9% of them seen just once. The CDR3 totals 15 residues. Trimming removed 9 bases from V and 1 base from J, with 18 bases in between. The V gene's germline CDR1 is SGHRS and CDR2 YFSETQ. The rearrangement joins TRBV5-1 to TRBJ2-3; D is perhaps TRBD1 (5 bases). This clonotype was obtained from a man between 18 and 29 years old who received the YFV17D yellow fever vaccine. The sequences come from PBMCs, collected on the day of the first yellow fever vaccination. CDR3 sequence: CATRVPGLGTDTQYF. CDR3 in DNA: TGCGCCACCCGGGTCCCAGGGTTGGGCACAGATACGCAGTATTTT.